This T cell receptor (beta chain) comes out of a study of shared clonotypes between healthy human individuals. Study summary: Donors had three CD4 naive, three CD4 memory, two CD8 naive and one CD8 memory plate apiece.

Findings of the study overall: The study's rarefaction showed incomplete sorted-subset sequencing despite large depth.

A remark on this clone: Antigen specificity is unknown.

Naivety among CD8 cells was defined by CD45RO negativity and positive CCR7 selection, thereby excluding terminally differentiated effector memory CD45RA+ cells. This CDR3 is 14 amino acids long. The V gene's germline CDR1 is LNHDA and CDR2 SQIVND (reference sequence). Germline trimming cut 5 bases from V and 4 bases from J; bases unmatched to any gene: 6. The protocol was immunoSEQ multiplex PCR, while the TCRdb copy is restricted to in-frame clones and leaves out a portion. Among roughly 2.1 million clones listed, more than 85% were seen once. The V gene is TRBV19, the J gene TRBJ2-7; 9 bases are shared with TRBD2. This TCR was recovered from a man in his late teens or twenties in good health. Some clones in this sample may be carry-over from other donors' samples. The sequenced material came from naive CD8+ T cells from PBMCs. Here the CDR3 reads CASSSLAGVYEQYF. The CDR3 region has the DNA TGTGCCAGTAGTTCCTTAGCGGGAGTTTACGAGCAGTACTTC.